This is a list of T cell receptor beta chains from one sample in a study of blood T cell repertoires in COVID-19. Repertoires were generated with immunoSEQ multiplex PCR, while TCRdb's copy carries only in-frame clones and drops some. This sample has 250,000 to 350,000 clones, with around 88% found just once. What was sequenced was PBMCs or T cells enriched from blood (not recorded which). All receptors derive from a woman aged 35 to 49 who had recovered from COVID-19. Each CDR3 is given with its conserved first and last residue.

v_call cdr3_aa
TRBV7-6 CASSPNSGGRETQYF
TRBV7-2 CASSLRRYQETQYF
TRBV30 CAGTGDNEKLFF
TRBV6-5 CASSKDSDYYEQYF
TRBV6-5 CASSYSRESGTIYF
TRBV5-1 CASSHGDRAETQYF
TRBV11-2 CASSYAGTEYNEQFF
TRBV12-3/TRBV12-4 CASSRQSDEKLFF
TRBV7-2 CASSLGARNEQYF
TRBV14 CASSQRGNEQFF
TRBV11-3 CASSSGLAGGHEQFF
TRBV29-1 CSAKDSYEQYF
TRBV2 CASSSGTGTTNEKLFF
TRBV7-9 CASSLLAGVTDTQYF
TRBV14 CASSQSTGVTEAFF
TRBV4-3 CASSQEQDPQETQYF
TRBV7-2 CASSLTSGTGTQYF
TRBV4-1 CASSQERTGVYNSPLHF
TRBV7-2 CASRPGGGGNTIYF
TRBV14 CASSQEAAETQYF
TRBV28 CASALRQDYGYTF
TRBV18 CASSPLPTSAKETQYF
TRBV4-2 CASSQFGDFKGEQFF